A selection of T cell receptor beta chains follows, all from one sample in a study of radiotherapy plus CTLA-4 blockade in lung cancer. The table came from immunoSEQ multiplex PCR; TCRdb's copy has only in-frame clones and leaves some out. The sample yields tens of thousands of clones, just over 75% seen once. This specimen consisted of peripheral blood, obtained from a patient treated with radiotherapy plus ipilimumab. The receptors come from a human donor with non-small cell lung cancer who had a partial response to radiotherapy plus ipilimumab. Each CDR3 is given with its conserved first and last residue. Fields, in order: CDR3 protein, CDR3 DNA, D gene, clone size, CDR3 length, V gene, J gene. The D gene is left open where the match is weak. Rows may omit the clone size; those that give it use once, few, many or a size class.

cdr3_aa: CASSYGLGDEQYF; cdr3_nt: TGTGCCAGCAGCTACGGCCTAGGCGACGAGCAGTACTTC; d_call: -; clone_size: -; cdr3_length: 13; v_call: TRBV7-7; j_call: TRBJ2-7
cdr3_aa: CASRHGGDTGNTIYF; cdr3_nt: TGCGCCAGCAGACACGGCGGCGATACTGGAAACACCATATATTTT; d_call: -; clone_size: -; cdr3_length: 15; v_call: TRBV4-1; j_call: TRBJ1-3
cdr3_aa: CASMRAVNTDTQYF; cdr3_nt: TGTGCCAGCATGCGAGCGGTTAACACAGATACGCAGTATTTT; d_call: -; clone_size: -; cdr3_length: 14; v_call: TRBV27; j_call: TRBJ2-3
cdr3_aa: CASSSTGAYEQYF; cdr3_nt: TGTGCCAGCAGCTCGACAGGGGCCTACGAGCAGTACTTC; d_call: TRBD1; clone_size: -; cdr3_length: 13; v_call: TRBV11-3; j_call: TRBJ2-7
cdr3_aa: CSVEALAGDGYTF; cdr3_nt: TGCAGCGTTGAAGCACTCGCAGGGGACGGCTACACCTTC; d_call: -; clone_size: -; cdr3_length: 13; v_call: TRBV29-1; j_call: TRBJ1-2
cdr3_aa: CASSQSTGEAYNEQFF; cdr3_nt: TGTGCCAGCAGCCAATCAACAGGGGAGGCCTACAATGAGCAGTTCTTC; d_call: -; clone_size: -; cdr3_length: 16; v_call: TRBV7-3; j_call: TRBJ2-1
cdr3_aa: CASSLGQGINEQFF; cdr3_nt: TGTGCCAGCAGCTTGGGACAGGGGATCAATGAGCAGTTCTTC; d_call: TRBD1; clone_size: few; cdr3_length: 14; v_call: TRBV13; j_call: TRBJ2-1
cdr3_aa: CASSVSTGGGGYTF; cdr3_nt: TGTGCCAGCAGTGTATCCACAGGGGGCGGTGGCTACACCTTC; d_call: TRBD1; clone_size: -; cdr3_length: 14; v_call: TRBV2; j_call: TRBJ1-2
cdr3_aa: CASSEWEFSGNTIYF; cdr3_nt: TGTGCCAGCAGTGAGTGGGAGTTCTCTGGAAACACCATATATTTT; d_call: -; clone_size: -; cdr3_length: 15; v_call: TRBV2; j_call: TRBJ1-3
cdr3_aa: CASSQDTLRAGYGYTF; cdr3_nt: TGCGCCAGCAGCCAAGACACACTGCGGGCGGGCTATGGCTACACCTTC; d_call: -; clone_size: many; cdr3_length: 16; v_call: TRBV4-3; j_call: TRBJ1-2
cdr3_aa: CASSLGTGATIYF; cdr3_nt: TGTGCCAGCAGCTTGGGTACAGGGGCCACCATATATTTT; d_call: TRBD1; clone_size: few; cdr3_length: 13; v_call: TRBV7-6; j_call: TRBJ1-3
cdr3_aa: CASSLSAGEIYNEQFF; cdr3_nt: TGTGCCAGCAGCTTATCGGCGGGGGAGATCTACAATGAGCAGTTCTTC; d_call: TRBD2; clone_size: few; cdr3_length: 16; v_call: TRBV11-2; j_call: TRBJ2-1
cdr3_aa: CATSRTGTGNSPLHF; cdr3_nt: TGTGCCACCAGCAGAACCGGGACAGGGAATTCACCCCTCCACTTT; d_call: TRBD1; clone_size: -; cdr3_length: 15; v_call: TRBV15; j_call: TRBJ1-6
cdr3_aa: CASSLEASASYEQYF; cdr3_nt: TGCGCCAGCAGCTTGGAGGCTAGCGCCTCCTACGAGCAGTACTTC; d_call: -; clone_size: -; cdr3_length: 15; v_call: TRBV5-1; j_call: TRBJ2-7
cdr3_aa: CASSLSVRGTDTQYF; cdr3_nt: TGTGCCAGCAGTTTGTCGGTCAGGGGAACAGATACGCAGTATTTT; d_call: -; clone_size: few; cdr3_length: 15; v_call: TRBV28; j_call: TRBJ2-3
cdr3_aa: CASVMAGDISGANVLTF; cdr3_nt: TGTGCCAGCGTTATGGCCGGGGACATCTCTGGGGCCAACGTCCTGACTTTC; d_call: -; clone_size: -; cdr3_length: 17; v_call: TRBV28; j_call: TRBJ2-6
cdr3_aa: CASSGGQGSNEQFF; cdr3_nt: TGTGCCAGCAGCGGGGGACAGGGGAGCAATGAGCAGTTCTTC; d_call: TRBD1; clone_size: -; cdr3_length: 14; v_call: TRBV6-1; j_call: TRBJ2-1
cdr3_aa: CASYRFDWIPPLHF; cdr3_nt: TGTGCCAGCTACAGGTTCGATTGGATTCCACCCCTCCACTTT; d_call: -; clone_size: -; cdr3_length: 14; v_call: TRBV21-1; j_call: TRBJ1-6
cdr3_aa: CASSDPLTSGQETQYF; cdr3_nt: TGCGCCAGCAGTGATCCGTTGACTAGCGGCCAAGAGACCCAGTACTTC; d_call: TRBD2; clone_size: -; cdr3_length: 16; v_call: TRBV10-2; j_call: TRBJ2-5